The source of this T cell receptor beta chain is a study of identical twins (dated by TCRdb to between 2015 and 2016). Study-wide context: TCR alpha and beta repertoires from monozygotic twins, unrelated adults of various ages and cord blood were deep-sequenced to test whether fetal clonotypes persist. To rule out contamination, replicate twin experiments were performed at different times with different library preparation protocols.

V is cut by 1 base and J by 6 bases, and the space between the germline ends is 14 bases. CDR1 is given as LNHNV and CDR2 as YYDKDF, both from the germline V gene (reference sequence). Measured from the cysteine to the phenylalanine, the CDR3 is 15 residues long. CDR3 DNA only is kept here, 45 bases in frame from base 1. Preparation of the library involved 5' RACE. Sequencer: Illumina HiSeq 2000. A universal primer binding site was added through template switching, and the final cDNA carried a unique molecular identifier so that TCR cDNA molecules could be counted accurately. Specific primers in the conserved constant-segment region were used to synthesize first-strand cDNA for the TCR alpha and beta chains. To control for contamination, every cDNA library was double barcoded, receiving both a SMART-Mk sample barcode and Illumina barcodes. TruSeq adapter sequences and Illumina sample barcodes were added in two successive PCR steps. The TCR alpha and beta cDNA libraries were sequenced on the Illumina HiSeq platform using custom primers. As for how the authors treated the data: MiGEC processed the raw reads to extract unique molecular identifiers, while MiXCR was used to determine the CDR3 positions. Recombination models were inferred per individual with the repgenHMM and IGoR tools using an EM algorithm. Shared clonotypes were analyzed with the tcR package in R, and sharing was normalized by the product of cloneset sizes. To study raw recombination free of thymic and clonal selection effects, out-of-frame nonproductive sequences were analyzed. TCRdb took the public reads, trimmed them with fastp at Q25, ran MiXCR for clone calling and kept in-frame beta chains. For every CDR3 protein sequence, its rows merge into one entry that carries the most common genes and DNA. The V and J calls and clone size are TCRdb's, not the authors'. This sample is represented by about 810,000 distinct CDR3 sequences; around 12% of them were singletons. About 1.6% of the sample lies in the top ten.

Every donor was a healthy Caucasian. The twin cohort consisted of three pairs of female monozygotic twins, all aged roughly 18 to 29 years. Peripheral blood mononuclear cells were the source from which RNA for the TCR libraries was isolated. With regard to this clonotype: Its antigen is still unknown. Base qualities are not provided; no much larger clone lies one nucleotide away.

The study at large found these results: Out-of-frame TCR alpha sharing in monozygotic twins was systematically underestimated by recombination models, whereas sharing between unrelated individuals was in agreement with the recombination models. Because the same donors could not be followed over many years, the conclusions depended on cross-sectional statistical analysis. Abundant cord blood beta clonotypes had fewer insertions, young adult naive repertoires showed a similar but weaker trend, and memory repertoires showed no such trend. Compared with coincidental sharing between unrelated individuals, an excess of low generation-probability sequences was observed among out-of-frame TCR alpha sequences shared between twins. Invariant T cells such as MAIT and iNKT could partly confound zero-insertion analyses, though diverse VJ usage argued against this for most clonotypes. A weaker excess of twin sharing was found in beta out-of-frame sequences because the signal-to-noise ratio was lowered by fewer shared sequences.

These data were also filed under a second study, of yellow fever vaccine responses in identical twins. The second investigation adds: The T cell response to vaccination in identical twins was reported by the authors to appear partly convergent and partly personalized. Focusing on identical twins, the study followed the T cell clones that responded to the vaccine, and did so with precision.

Material for sequencing was PBMCs. The sequence was obtained from a woman younger than 30 in good health. Rearrangement joined TRBV15 to TRBJ2-3; TRBD2 is a possible D gene, resting on 5 matching bases. The CDR3 protein is CATSRGTSDIDTQYF. DNA sequence: TGTGCCACCAGCAGAGGAACTAGTGATATCGATACGCAGTATTTT.